The entry below gives a single T cell receptor (beta chain) sequence along with its context. This specimen comes from a study of T-cell reconstitution after alpha-beta-depleted transplantation in children. Unique molecular identifiers were used to barcode this TCRbeta library. Each CDR3 protein gets one entry after TCRdb re-called the PCR reads with MiXCR. The data show about 640,000 distinct CDR3 sequences, 16% seen once. This CDR3 comprises 13 residues. Trimming took 6 bases from V and 0 from J, leaving 9 bases between them. This material consisted of PBMCs from the stem cell graft donor, taken from the stem cell graft. This sequence originates from a human donor who donated a stem cell graft to a child with acute myeloid leukemia. The V and J genes are TRBV12-3 or TRBV12-4 and TRBJ2-7, with unresolved D. The CDR3 DNA reads as TGTGCCAGCAGAGGGTTCAGCTCCTACGAGCAGTACTTC. This sequence encodes CASRGFSSYEQYF.